These 3 T cell receptor beta chains were all obtained from the same sample, sequenced in a study of shared clonotypes between healthy human individuals. Clones were read by immunoSEQ multiplex PCR, and TCRdb kept only the in-frame ones, dropping some. This table has around 560,000 clones, roughly 96% appearing once. CD8 cells regarded as naive lacked CD45RO, were positively chosen for CCR7, and omitted terminally differentiated effector memory CD45RA+ cells. Sequencing was performed on naive CD8+ T cells sorted from blood. The receptors originated from a woman in her 30s in good health.

The genes are TRBV27 and TRBJ1-5; 10 bases are shared with TRBD1. J lost 5 bases, V lost 5 bases, and 9 bases had no gene match. There are 16 residues in the CDR3. Germline V CDR1 and CDR2: MNHEY, SMNVEV (reference sequence). CDR3 loop: CASSPWTGGQDQPQHF. The CDR3 coding sequence is TGTGCCAGCAGTCCGTGGACAGGGGGGCAGGATCAGCCCCAGCATTTT.

This clone has just one count. The chain uses TRBV5-8 and TRBJ2-1; D is unresolved. V was cut by 1 base and J by 0 bases, with 14 bases left in between. CDR1 is SGHTS and CDR2 is YDEGEE in the germline V gene. CDR3 length: 17 residues. CDR3 loop: CASSLIARHNSYNEQFF. DNA of the CDR3: TGTGCCAGCAGCTTGATAGCCCGCCACAACTCCTACAATGAGCAGTTCTTC. The complete variable domain, with remaining parts taken from reference TRBV5-8 and TRBJ2-1, reads EAGVTQSPTHLIKTRGQQATLRCSPISGHTSVYWYQQALGLGLQFLLWYDEGEERNRGNFPPRFSGRQFPNYSSELNVNALELEDSALYLCASSLIARHNSYNEQFFGPGTRLTVL.

V usage is TRBV28 and J usage is TRBJ2-7, with 11 nucleotides matching TRBD2. CDR1 and CDR2 (germline): MDHEN, SYDVKM. V shed 6 bases, J shed 2 bases, and the junction held 6 bases outside the gene matches. This CDR3 has 15 amino acids. In DNA, the CDR3 is TGTGCCAGCAGCGTCACTAGCGGGGGTACCTACGAGCAGTACTTC. This gives the protein CASSVTSGGTYEQYF.